By share, the clone carrying this T cell receptor (beta chain) ranks as large. Antigen: not known. Per germline, CDR1 MNHNY and CDR2 SVGAGI (reference sequence). The V end was cut by 6 bases, the J end by 0 bases, with 9 bases between. This CDR3 is built from 15 residues. The data stem from a study of T cell repertoires in aging, cancer and after chemotherapy. Whole-study findings and limits: In healthy donors, age-related TCR diversity loss mainly reflected lost richness. In each cancer cohort, median generation probability increased across chemotherapy, suggesting thymic output rebounded. The repertoire data cannot show anything about immunological memory following chemotherapy.

Multiplex touch-down PCR with TRB-A/B primers amplified rearranged V-D-J TRB sequences. TCRdb analysed the multiplex PCR reads with MiXCR anew, one entry per CDR3 protein. The table records about 970 distinct CDR3 sequences, roughly 21% of them present only once. Amplification of TCR beta used genomic DNA extracted from peripheral blood. The specimen was blood. The clonotype comes from a human donor with a solid tumor. V gene TRBV6-6 combines with J gene TRBJ2-6; D is uncertain. The CDR3 loop is CASRAFGSGANVLTF. In DNA form, the CDR3 reads TGTGCCAGCAGGGCATTCGGCTCTGGGGCCAACGTCCTGACTTTC.